This TCR beta chain originates from a study of blood T cells in healthy people across ages. Overall study findings and caveats: Both higher diversity and more naive CD4+ cells marked long-lived donors when set against aged donors.

This CDR3 region has 16 residues. Trimming stripped 4 bases from V and 6 bases from J, with 22 bases between. The V gene's germline CDR1 is LGHNA and CDR2 YNFKEQ. As for this clonotype: Its target is not known.

A J-beta primer mix and a sample-barcoded 5' primer were used in a second PCR of about 6 to 12 cycles. Each CDR3 protein is one row after TCRdb ran MiXCR on the 5' RACE reads. The data contain about 620,000 distinct CDR3 sequences, about 50% of them singletons. The sequence came from an elderly woman in good health. Material for sequencing was blood. The chain has TRBV4-2 and TRBJ2-7, with D perhaps matching TRBD1 or TRBD2 (5 bases each). CDR3 sequence: CASSRPTGTESLEQYF. Written as DNA, the CDR3 is TGTGCCAGCAGCCGCCCAACCGGGACCGAATCCCTCGAGCAGTACTTC.